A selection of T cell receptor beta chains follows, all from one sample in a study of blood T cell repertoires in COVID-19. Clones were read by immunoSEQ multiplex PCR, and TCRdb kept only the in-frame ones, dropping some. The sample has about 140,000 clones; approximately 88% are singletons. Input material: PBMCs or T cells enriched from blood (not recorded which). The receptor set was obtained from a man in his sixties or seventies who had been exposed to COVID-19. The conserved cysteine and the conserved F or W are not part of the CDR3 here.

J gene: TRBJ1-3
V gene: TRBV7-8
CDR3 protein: ASSPVPRTDLSGNTIY

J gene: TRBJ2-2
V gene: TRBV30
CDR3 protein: AWRGTGNSGELF

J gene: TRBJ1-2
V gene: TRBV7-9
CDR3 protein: ASSPTGDTGYT

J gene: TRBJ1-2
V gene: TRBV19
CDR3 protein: ASTPGLRGRNYGYT

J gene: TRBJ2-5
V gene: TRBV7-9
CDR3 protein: ASSLGDSGAAQETQY

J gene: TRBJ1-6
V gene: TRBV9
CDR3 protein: ASSRGGGSYNSPLH

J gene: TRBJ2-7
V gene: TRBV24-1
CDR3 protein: ATSGSLGTGESYEQY

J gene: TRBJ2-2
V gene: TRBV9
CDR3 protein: ASSVAADPHTGELF

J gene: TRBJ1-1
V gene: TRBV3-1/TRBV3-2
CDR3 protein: ASSQGTGVTEAF

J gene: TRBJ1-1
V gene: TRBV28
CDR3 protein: ASSSWKGAGTEAF

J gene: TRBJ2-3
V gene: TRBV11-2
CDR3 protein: ASSLSTDTQY

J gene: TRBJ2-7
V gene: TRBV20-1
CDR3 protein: SARLAGEQY

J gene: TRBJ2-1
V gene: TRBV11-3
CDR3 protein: ASSQHTYNEQF

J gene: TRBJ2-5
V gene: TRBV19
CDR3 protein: ASSILGEAQETQY

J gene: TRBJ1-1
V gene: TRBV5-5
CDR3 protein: ASSFNRATEAF

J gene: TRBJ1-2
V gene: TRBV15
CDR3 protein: ATSKGGTGNYGYT

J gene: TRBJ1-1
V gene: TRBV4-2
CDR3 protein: ASSQGGTVNTEAF

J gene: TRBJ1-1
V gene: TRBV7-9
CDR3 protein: ASSQQTGNTEAF

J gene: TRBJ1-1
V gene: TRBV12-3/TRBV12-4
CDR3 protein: ASSLGGEAF

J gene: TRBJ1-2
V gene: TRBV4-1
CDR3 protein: ASSQGQGAYGYT